Sequencing of this T cell receptor (beta chain) was carried out in a study of cytomegalovirus exposure and HLA in healthy donors. The repertoire was sequenced with immunoSEQ multiplex PCR; TCRdb's copy has only in-frame clones and lacks some. In the table there are fewer than 250,000 clones, about 87% of which are singletons. Study-wide findings and caveats: Subsequent analysis showed first-cohort TCR clusters tending to co-occur in around 130 validation repertoires. The authors listed over 150 TCR beta chains as cytomegalovirus-associated.

There are 13 residues in the CDR3. Deletions cut 7 bases from V and 5 bases from J, with 14 bases between. Germline V gene lookup returns CDR1 LNHDA and CDR2 SQIVND (reference sequence). As regards this clone: What it binds is not known.

The clonotype comes from a man aged 18 to 30 in good health and CMV-seronegative. Sequences were obtained from PBMCs. This chain links TRBV19 with TRBJ1-2, with D possibly TRBD1 on 5 matching bases. CDR3 amino acids: CASIGARGYGYTF. Here the CDR3 DNA reads TGTGCCAGTATAGGGGCGCGGGGGTATGGCTACACCTTC.